Here is one T cell receptor (beta chain) with its context. A Seattle source enrolled patients during active infection and followed them longitudinally. This record belongs to a study of blood T cell repertoires in COVID-19. Across the whole study: Acute and convalescent COVID-19 samples came from the United States, Italy and Spain.

Authors' processing steps: Cell counts per sample came from amplifying reference gene primers. Assay used: immunoSEQ multiplex PCR; TCRdb lists only in-frame clones, some missing. V, J and clone size reflect that table, while D and trimming were determined from the DNA. Here the sample spans roughly 460,000 clones, approximately 90% being singletons. The sample consisted of peripheral blood. This sequence originates from a man younger than 30 with COVID-19, enrolled during active disease.

CDR3 amino acids: CASSLAGTRADTQYF. The CDR3 bases are TGTGCCAGCAGCTTAGCGGGGACTAGGGCTGATACGCAGTATTTT. V and J are TRBV7-9 and TRBJ2-3, with 8 nucleotides matching TRBD2. The CDR3 runs to 15 residues. CDR1 SEHNR and CDR2 FQNEAQ come from the germline V gene (reference sequence). The J segment lost 6 bases and the V segment lost 0 bases, leaving 5 bases of the junction unmatched. The entire variable domain, with the rest obtained from reference TRBV7-9 and TRBJ2-3, is as follows: DTGVSQNPRHKITKRGQNVTFRCDPISEHNRLYWYRQTLGQGPEFLTYFQNEAQLEKSRLLSDRFSAERPKGSFSTLEIQRTEQGDSAMYLCASSLAGTRADTQYFGPGTRLTVL.